These T cell receptor beta chains were read from a single sample in a study of chemoradiotherapy in HPV16-positive cancers. This table comes from immunoSEQ multiplex PCR, and its TCRdb copy is limited to in-frame clones, with some not included. The sample includes about 14,000 clones, roughly 90% of them seen just once. The material sequenced was tumor tissue, taken from a patient who underwent chemoradiotherapy. These TCRs come from a human donor with HPV-associated anogenital cancer. Both conserved end residues are part of each CDR3. D genes are given only for firm matches. Size is stated for part of the rows, as once, few or many counts, or as a class when the clone is expanded.

clone_size d_call j_call v_call cdr3_nt cdr3_aa
NA NA TRBJ2-3 TRBV9 TGTGCCAGCAGCGTGGACTTCACAGATACGCAGTATTTT CASSVDFTDTQYF
NA NA TRBJ1-1 TRBV11-2 TGTGCCAGCAGCCCCCGCCGAGGGCGGGACACTGAAGCTTTCTTT CASSPRRGRDTEAFF
NA NA TRBJ1-3 TRBV7-2 TGTGCCAGCAGCTTAGGTGAAAACACCATATATTTT CASSLGENTIYF
NA NA TRBJ1-1 TRBV10-2 TGCGCCAGCAGTGGGGCAGGGTCTATGTTGGGCACTGAAGCTTTCTTT CASSGAGSMLGTEAFF
NA NA TRBJ1-1 TRBV6-6 TGTGCCAGCCGGAAGGACGGGAACACTGAAGCTTTCTTT CASRKDGNTEAFF
NA NA TRBJ2-7 TRBV4-3 TGCGCCAGCGGCCGGGACCTCTCCTACGAGCAGTACTTC CASGRDLSYEQYF
NA NA TRBJ1-2 TRBV29-1 TGCAGCGTTGAATCGAGTGGCTATGGCTACACCTTC CSVESSGYGYTF
once NA TRBJ2-5 TRBV7-6 TGTGCCAGCAGCTTAGCGCGGGTCGAGGAGACCCAGTACTTC CASSLARVEETQYF
NA NA TRBJ2-7 TRBV6-5 TGTGCCAGCAGTTCTGGCCTGCCCTCCTACGAGCAGTACTTC CASSSGLPSYEQYF
NA TRBD1 TRBJ1-2 TRBV4-3 TGCGCCAGCAGCCAAGATATAACAGGGGGCAGCGGCTACACCTTC CASSQDITGGSGYTF
NA NA TRBJ2-7 TRBV6-1 TGTGCCAGCAGTTTGGATAGAGGGAAAGGGGAGCAGTACTTC CASSLDRGKGEQYF